Following are 32 T cell receptor beta chains from one sample sequenced in a study of cytomegalovirus exposure and HLA in healthy donors. Amplification used 60 Vbeta primers and 13 Jbeta primers. The protocol was immunoSEQ multiplex PCR, while the TCRdb copy is restricted to in-frame clones and leaves out a portion. This sample has approximately 100,000 clones, with around two thirds found just once. The sequenced material came from PBMCs. The source is a man over 45 in good health and CMV-seropositive.

The sample holds a few counts of this clone. The chain is built from TRBV7-3 and TRBJ2-2, with 11 bases identical to TRBD2. The ends lost 5 bases at V and 6 bases at J; junction bases unmatched: 2. This CDR3 contains 14 residues. Germline V lookup: CDR1 SGHTA, CDR2 FQGTGA. The CDR3: CASSGSGRAGELFF. The CDR3, as DNA: TGTGCCAGCAGCGGTAGCGGGAGGGCCGGGGAGCTGTTTTTT.

This rearrangement joins TRBV7-9 to TRBJ1-3; weak D call: TRBD1 (5 bases). V was shortened by 11 bases and J by 1 base, with 12 bases between the two germline ends. This CDR3 is 13 amino acids long. CDR1 and CDR2 (germline): SEHNR, FQNEAQ (reference sequence). CDR3 bases: TGTGCCCGGGACTCGGTATCTGGAAACACCATATATTTT. Translating it yields CARDSVSGNTIYF.

V usage is TRBV5-3 and J usage is TRBJ1-5; the D gene is possibly TRBD1 (5 bases). TRBV5-3 is known as an ORF, though its function is uncertain. The CDR3 loop spans 17 amino acids. V was shortened by 4 bases and J by 4 bases, with 21 bases between the two germline ends. CDR3 sequence reads: CARSQPIPSGGNQPQHF. In DNA form, the CDR3 reads TGTGCCAGAAGCCAACCGATACCCTCGGGGGGGAATCAGCCCCAGCATTTT.

V usage is TRBV5-1 and J usage is TRBJ2-5; a possible D gene is TRBD2 (5 bases). CDR1 SGHRS and CDR2 YFSETQ come from the germline V gene. The CDR3 is made up of 15 amino acids. V lost 4 bases to trimming and J lost 5 bases, with 18 bases between them. CDR3 sequence reads: CASSLFPASQETQYF. The CDR3 DNA follows: TGCGCCAGCAGCCTCTTTCCGGCTAGCCAGGAGACCCAGTACTTC.

The J gene is TRBJ2-5, the V gene TRBV7-3; 10 bases line up with TRBD2. Germline CDR1 is SGHTA and CDR2 is FQGTGA. CDR3 length: 17 residues. The V and J ends lost 0 bases and 4 bases, in that order; junction bases with no gene match: 8. CDR3 DNA sequence: TGTGCCAGCAGCTTAACGGGTGGGACTAGCGTGTTAGAGACCCAGTACTTC. Translation gives CASSLTGGTSVLETQYF.

The rearrangement joins TRBV9 to TRBJ2-1, with 14 bases lining up with TRBD2. The junction had 11 bases not matched to a gene; V was cut back by 5 bases and J by 7 bases. The CDR3 covers 17 residues. Germline V gene data show CDR1 as SGDLS and CDR2 as YYNGEE. CDR3 residues: CASSEHTGTSGRNEQFF. The CDR3 DNA sequence: TGTGCCAGCAGTGAGCATACCGGGACTAGCGGGAGAAATGAGCAGTTCTTC.

This chain connects TRBV6-5 to TRBJ1-1; the D is unclear. Germline CDR1 reads MNHEY; CDR2 reads SVGAGI. This CDR3 has 13 residues. Between the trimmed V and J ends, which lost 7 bases and 6 bases, there was a span of 15 bases. This CDR3 is CASTLSTTAEAFF. CDR3 nucleotides: TGTGCCAGCACCCTCTCGACAACTGCTGAAGCTTTCTTT.

The genes are TRBV15 and TRBJ2-7; 10 bases align to TRBD2. The CDR3 has 16 residues. J lost 7 bases, V lost 0 bases, and 9 bases had no gene match. Germline V gene data show CDR1 as LNHNV and CDR2 as YYDKDF (reference sequence). The DNA of the CDR3 is TGTGCCACCAGCAGAGATAGGCTAGCGGGAGTTCTAGAGCAGTACTTC. It is translated as CATSRDRLAGVLEQYF.

This sequence joins TRBV21-1 and TRBJ1-1. TRBV21-1 corresponds to a pseudogene. The CDR3 contains 18 residues. This CDR3 reads CASSKGLGVQGGYTEAFF. The CDR3 DNA reads TGTGCCAGCAGCAAAGGTCTTGGAGTACAGGGAGGGTACACTGAAGCTTTCTTT.

This clone has only a few counts. The rearrangement uses TRBV9 and TRBJ1-2; D possibly corresponds to TRBD1 (6 bases). The CDR3 covers 15 residues. Deletions cut 0 bases from V and 2 bases from J, with 11 bases between. Per the germline V gene, CDR1 is SGDLS and CDR2 is YYNGEE. This chain's CDR3 is CASSVGLGQNYGYTF. CDR3 in DNA: TGTGCCAGCAGCGTAGGTTTGGGACAAAACTATGGCTACACCTTC.

This sequence joins TRBV6-4 and TRBJ1-1; D is uncertain. The V gene's germline CDR1 is MRHNA and CDR2 SNTAGT. The CDR3 loop spans 13 amino acids. V was pared by 4 bases and J by 4 bases, with 10 bases between. CDR3 residues: CASSATGFTEAFF. The CDR3 nucleotides are TGTGCCAGCAGTGCGACGGGATTCACTGAAGCTTTCTTT.

The rearrangement uses TRBV21-1 and TRBJ2-7; TRBD2 is taken as the D call from the table, unchecked against the DNA. TRBV21-1 represents a pseudogene. The CDR3 has 19 amino acids. The CDR3 DNA reads TGTGCCAGCAGCAAAGCGAGGCTAGCGGGAGGCATGAGCTCCTACGAGCAGTACTTC. Translated: CASSKARLAGGMSSYEQYF.

DNA for the CDR3: TGTGCCAGCCACGCGGGACCTCAACTAACTACCGGGGAGCTGTTTTTT. Translated: CASHAGPQLTTGELFF. The chain is built from TRBV19 and TRBJ2-2; D possibly corresponds to TRBD2 (6 bases). The CDR3 has 16 amino acids. V lost 9 bases and J 5 bases, leaving 22 bases between the germline ends. Germline CDR1 reads LNHDA; CDR2 reads SQIVND (reference sequence).

By share, this clone ranks as medium-sized (0.01 to 0.1%). The chain links TRBV18 to TRBJ1-5; D is ambiguous. The CDR3 runs 16 residues. Germline V gene sequence: CDR1 KGHSH, CDR2 LQKENI. The V and J ends lost 3 bases and 3 bases respectively, with 15 bases between them. CDR3 sequence reads: CASSPLATVNNQPQHF. CDR3 sequence (DNA): TGTGCCAGCTCACCCTTAGCGACCGTGAACAATCAGCCCCAGCATTTT.

The V and J genes are TRBV18 and TRBJ2-4; 10 nucleotides align to TRBD1. Germline V gives CDR1 KGHSH, CDR2 LQKENI. Trimming at V came to 3 bases and at J to 2 bases, leaving 7 bases not matched to a gene. This CDR3 has 17 amino acids. The CDR3 nucleotides are TGTGCCAGCTCACCCTGGGACAGGGGCCTTCCCAAAAACATTCAGTACTTC. This encodes CASSPWDRGLPKNIQYF.

The chain combines TRBV4-1 with TRBJ1-1; D unclear. Germline CDR1 reads MGHRA; CDR2 reads YSYEKL. CDR3 length: 13 residues. The V end lost 1 base, the J end lost 5 bases, and 8 bases lay between the germline ends. The CDR3 DNA reads as TGCGCCAGCAGCCAAGTCCCGAGGACTGAAGCTTTCTTT. It translates to CASSQVPRTEAFF.

The chain's CDR3 is CASSEYITGKETQYF. DNA for the CDR3: TGTGCCAGCAGTGAATATATTACAGGGAAAGAGACCCAGTACTTC. The chain links TRBV25-1 to TRBJ2-5; D might be TRBD1 (6 bases). The V and J ends lost 0 bases and 3 bases respectively, with 11 bases between them. The germline gives CDR1 MGHDK, CDR2 SYGVNS. The CDR3 length is 15 residues.

The rearrangement links TRBV7-8 to TRBJ2-7; D perhaps matches TRBD1 (6 bases). This CDR3 spans 18 amino acids. V shed 1 base and J shed 0 bases, with 19 bases lying between them. Germline V gives CDR1 SGHVS, CDR2 FQNEAQ. The CDR3 spells CASSLVRQGRKPSYEQYF. CDR3 nucleotide sequence: TGTGCCAGCAGCTTAGTTAGGCAGGGGAGAAAACCCTCCTACGAGCAGTACTTC.

The CDR3 loop is CASSLRGSPADTQYF. CDR3 bases: TGTGCCAGCAGCTTGCGGGGGTCTCCGGCAGATACGCAGTATTTT. J is TRBJ2-3 and V is TRBV4-2; TRBD2 matches at 7 bases. There are 15 residues in the CDR3. CDR1 is LGHNA and CDR2 is YNFKEQ in the germline V gene. The V gene end was trimmed by 5 bases and the J gene end by 4 bases; junction bases not matched to a gene: 9.

This chain connects TRBV6-6 to TRBJ1-2; D is unresolved. V was clipped by 6 bases and J by 3 bases, with 11 bases between them. The CDR3 is made up of 13 amino acids. Per germline, CDR1 MNHNY and CDR2 SVGAGI (reference sequence). DNA of the CDR3: TGTGCCAGCAGACGAGTACGGGACTATGGCTACACCTTC. This gives the protein CASRRVRDYGYTF.

CDR3 nucleotides: TGTGCCAGTAGCTTCGGACTTCAAGAGACCCAGTACTTC. This gives the protein CASSFGLQETQYF. The chain couples TRBV19 to TRBJ2-5; a weak D match, TRBD2 (5 bases). Trimming pared 6 bases from V and 2 bases from J, leaving 10 bases between. This CDR3 is 13 amino acids long. From germline, CDR1 is LNHDA and CDR2 SQIVND (reference sequence).

The chain combines TRBV4-1 with TRBJ1-3, with D tentatively TRBD1 (6 bases). The germline V and J ends were trimmed by 1 base and 4 bases, with 14 bases remaining between them. Germline loops: CDR1 MGHRA, CDR2 YSYEKL. This CDR3 region has 16 residues. The CDR3 loop reads CASSQGVQGYGNTIYF. The DNA for the CDR3 is TGCGCCAGCAGCCAAGGGGTACAGGGTTACGGAAACACCATATATTTT.

The rearrangement joins TRBV10-3 to TRBJ2-7; 10 nucleotides line up with TRBD2. Trimming removed 6 bases from V and 2 bases from J; junction bases left unmatched: 10. CDR1 is ENHRY, CDR2 SYGVKD, per germline. This CDR3 spans 16 amino acids. The CDR3 spells CAISSLGTSGTYEQYF. CDR3 coding DNA: TGTGCCATCAGCTCCCTGGGAACTAGCGGGACCTACGAGCAGTACTTC.

The gene calls are TRBV12-5 and TRBJ1-2; 10 nucleotides align to TRBD1. The CDR3 loop spans 14 amino acids. V lost 1 base, J lost 5 bases, and 1 base stayed unmatched. CDR1 and CDR2 (germline): LGHNT, FRNRAP. The CDR3, as DNA: TGTGCTAGTGGTTTGGGGGGACAGGGGTATGGCTACACCTTC. The encoded protein is CASGLGGQGYGYTF.

The rearrangement joins TRBV6-6 to TRBJ1-5, with TRBD1 matching over 7 bases. Trimming removed 5 bases from V and 0 bases from J; junction bases left unmatched: 7. The germline V gene encodes CDR1 MNHNY and CDR2 SVGAGI (reference sequence). CDR3 length: 16 amino acids. The CDR3 region has the DNA TGTGCCAGCAGTACCCTGGGACAGCTTAGCAATCAGCCCCAGCATTTT. Translating it yields CASSTLGQLSNQPQHF.

The chain recombines TRBV6-4 with TRBJ2-2; a possible D gene is TRBD1 (5 bases). With 2 bases removed from V and 0 bases from J, the gap between germline ends came to 10 bases. CDR3 length equals 16 residues. Germline V lookup: CDR1 MRHNA, CDR2 SNTAGT. The CDR3 nucleotides are TGTGCCAGCAGTGACAGGGGTTTTGCGAACACCGGGGAGCTGTTTTTT. It translates to CASSDRGFANTGELFF.

The CDR3 reads CASSIPTGQEGNGYTF. The CDR3 region has the DNA TGTGCCAGTAGTATACCAACGGGACAGGAGGGGAATGGCTACACCTTC. The rearrangement links TRBV19 to TRBJ1-2, with 8 bases matching TRBD1. V was pared by 2 bases and J by 6 bases, with 11 bases of the junction left unmatched. Germline assignment: CDR1 LNHDA and CDR2 SQIVND (reference sequence). The CDR3 runs to 16 residues. Full variable domain (rest looked up from reference TRBV19 and TRBJ1-2): DGGITQSPKYLFRKEGQNVTLSCEQNLNHDAMYWYRQDPGQGLRLIYYSQIVNDFQKGDIAEGYSVSREKKESFPLTVTSAQKNPTAFYLCASSIPTGQEGNGYTFGSGTRLTVV.

J is TRBJ1-2 and V is TRBV5-1, with D possibly matching TRBD1 (6 bases). From germline, CDR1 is SGHRS and CDR2 YFSETQ. The CDR3 extends over 13 amino acids. With 0 bases removed from V and 4 bases from J, the gap between germline ends came to 7 bases. The CDR3 spells CASSLDRAYGYTF. For the CDR3, the DNA is TGCGCCAGCAGCTTGGACAGGGCCTATGGCTACACCTTC. Complete variable domain (other parts from reference TRBV5-1 and TRBJ1-2): KAGVTQTPRYLIKTRGQQVTLSCSPISGHRSVSWYQQTPGQGLQFLFEYFSETQRNKGNFPGRFSGRQFSNSRSEMNVSTLELGDSALYLCASSLDRAYGYTFGSGTRLTVV.

The chain combines TRBV5-1 with TRBJ2-5; 9 bases line up with TRBD1. This CDR3 has 13 residues. Per germline, CDR1 SGHRS and CDR2 YFSETQ. The junction had 2 bases not matched to a gene; V was cut back by 3 bases and J by 5 bases. The CDR3 DNA reads as TGCGCCAGCAGCTGGACAGGGGATGAGACCCAGTACTTC. Translating it yields CASSWTGDETQYF.

The rearrangement joins TRBV7-2 to TRBJ2-7; D gene uncertain. Germline values: CDR1 SGHTA, CDR2 FQGNSA. The V gene lost 3 bases and the J gene lost 2 bases, with 11 bases spanning the gap. CDR3 length equals 14 residues. The CDR3 region is CASSFGGSAYEQYF. In DNA form, the CDR3 reads TGTGCCAGCAGCTTTGGCGGCTCCGCCTACGAGCAGTACTTC.

The chain employs TRBV4-1 and TRBJ1-1; D unresolved. The CDR3 length is 15 residues. Trimming shortened V by 3 bases and J by 4 bases, and 15 bases separated the two germline ends. Germline CDR1 and CDR2: MGHRA and YSYEKL. CDR3 DNA sequence: TGCGCCAGCAGCCACGATGCACAGTCCCTCACTGAAGCTTTCTTT. Translated, it gives CASSHDAQSLTEAFF.

V gene TRBV23-1 combines with J gene TRBJ2-3, with TRBD2 matching over 9 bases. TRBV23-1 is placed among ORFs of uncertain function. This CDR3 comprises 10 residues. The CDR3 coding sequence is TGCGCAGCGGGAGGAAATACGCAGTATTTT. Translating it yields CAAGGNTQYF.